Listed below are T cell receptor beta chains from one sample, sequenced in a study of cytomegalovirus exposure and HLA in healthy donors. TCRdb keeps only in-frame clones here, not all; method: immunoSEQ multiplex PCR. This table holds about 110,000 clones, roughly 90% found once. The sample was PBMCs. The source is a young woman in good health and CMV-seropositive. Each CDR3 is given with its conserved first and last residue. Each record gives: D gene, V gene, clone size, J gene, CDR3 DNA, CDR3 protein. A D gene is named only where the DNA matches it firmly. Size is stated for part of the rows, as once, few or many counts, or as a class when the clone is expanded.

-	TRBV7-9	-	TRBJ1-1	TGTGCCAGCAGCTTAGCGTCGGGGGGATCCTGGAAAGCTTTCTTT	CASSLASGGSWKAFF
TRBD2	TRBV27	-	TRBJ2-2	TGTGCCAGCAGTGCAAAAGATGGACTAGCGGGGGCCCCGAACACCGGGGAGCTGTTTTTT	CASSAKDGLAGAPNTGELFF
TRBD1	TRBV15	many	TRBJ1-2	TGTGCCACCAGCAGAGGGGGACAGGGGCGAAACTATGGCTACACCTTC	CATSRGGQGRNYGYTF
-	TRBV6-6	-	TRBJ1-2	TGTGCCAGCAGTTACTCGGGGCAGGGAAAGCGCTACACCTTC	CASSYSGQGKRYTF
TRBD1	TRBV18	-	TRBJ2-5	TGTGCCAGCGCCGGGACAGGGCTCGGAGAGACCCAGTACTTC	CASAGTGLGETQYF
-	TRBV27	-	TRBJ1-5	TGTGCCAGCAGTCCTACAGGGTTGCCCCAGCATTTT	CASSPTGLPQHF
-	TRBV7-6	once	TRBJ2-5	TGTGCCAGCAGCTTTATAGGGGGACAAGAGACCCAGTACTTC	CASSFIGGQETQYF
TRBD1	TRBV7-9	once	TRBJ2-2	TGTGCCAGCCACCATAGGGGGACAGTGACGAACACCGGGGAGCTGTTTTTT	CASHHRGTVTNTGELFF
-	TRBV5-1	once	TRBJ2-3	TGCGCCAGCAGGGACGGGGGCACAGATACGCAGTATTTT	CASRDGGTDTQYF
-	TRBV6-5	-	TRBJ1-1	TGTGCCAGCAGTCCGCGGACAGTTATGAACACTGAAGCTTTCTTT	CASSPRTVMNTEAFF
-	TRBV11-3	-	TRBJ2-1	TGTGCCAGCAGCTCCCGCTTAAATCACCGGGACTTAGACAATGAGCAGTTCTTC	CASSSRLNHRDLDNEQFF
TRBD1	TRBV7-2	-	TRBJ1-4	TGTGCCAGCAGCTTAGGCCCGGGACAGAGGGGGGAAAAACTGTTTTTT	CASSLGPGQRGEKLFF
TRBD1	TRBV19	-	TRBJ1-3	TGTGCCAGTAGTTTCCGACAGGGTAGAATATATTTT	CASSFRQGRIYF
TRBD1	TRBV10-2	-	TRBJ1-1	TGCGCCAGCCTGGACAGGGGGCAGACTGAAGCTTTCTTT	CASLDRGQTEAFF
-	TRBV6-1	few	TRBJ2-7	TGTGCCAGCAGGACTTTAACAGGGCAGGACGAGCAGTACTTC	CASRTLTGQDEQYF
TRBD2	TRBV11-2	-	TRBJ2-3	TGTGCCAGCAGCCTACTAGCGGGAGGAGATACGCAGTATTTT	CASSLLAGGDTQYF
TRBD1	TRBV6-5	-	TRBJ2-7	TGTGCCAGCAGCGGACAGGATGTCTCCTACGAGCAGTACTTC	CASSGQDVSYEQYF